This T cell receptor beta chain was documented in a study of PD-L1 blockade in urothelial cancer. Study-level background: Timepoints chosen for blood analysis were 3 weeks (second dose) and 6 weeks after treatment start.

This clone was detected only once. The time point is: pretreatment peripheral blood. The table came from immunoSEQ multiplex PCR; TCRdb's copy has only in-frame clones and leaves some out. The data hold 35,000 to 45,000 clones, with around 82% observed a single time. With 2 bases removed from V and 5 bases from J, the gap between germline ends came to 6 bases. The CDR3 spans 12 residues. Germline CDR1 SNHLY, CDR2 FYNNEI. The source of this sequence is a man aged 55 to 69 with urothelial cancer. Sequenced material: PBMCs, taken around atezolizumab (anti-PD-L1) treatment. The chain combines TRBV2 with TRBJ2-5; D remains ambiguous. The CDR3 is CASSEIVETQYF. As DNA, the CDR3 is TGTGCCAGCAGTGAAATCGTGGAGACCCAGTACTTC.